This TCR beta chain was documented in a study of Graves' ophthalmopathy and Graves' hyperthyroidism (dated by TCRdb to 2017 to 2018). Looking at the study overall: Peripheral blood was collected before any treatment was given, at the time of initial diagnosis. In five or six hyperthyroidism patients, the T-cell repertoire of thyroid tissue was compared with the T-cell repertoire of blood. Once sampling was done, hyperthyroidism patients were given methimazole at a starting dose of 30 mg daily, while ophthalmopathy patients were given high-dose intravenous methylprednisolone. The study used signatures of the TCR beta repertoire to tell Graves' ophthalmopathy apart from Graves' hyperthyroidism and to predict which patients would progress to ophthalmopathy. In total, 120 to 150 blood samples were TCR-sequenced: 43 ophthalmopathy, some 75 hyperthyroidism and some 17 hyperthyroidism-to-ophthalmopathy patients. To explore V-J signatures distinguishing ophthalmopathy from hyperthyroidism, a discovery set of under 110 patients (fewer than 45 ophthalmopathy, some 55 stable hyperthyroidism) was enrolled. The independent validation cohort included roughly 19 hyperthyroidism patients plus 17 patients who later progressed from hyperthyroidism to ophthalmopathy.

For repertoire sequencing, the TCR beta CDR3 regions were amplified from RNA transcripts. The first round of RT-PCR was done with HTBI primers and the Qiagen OneStep RT-PCR kit, and was followed by a second round of multiplex PCR, then size selection and purification. Libraries were sequenced on an Illumina HiSeq2000 using paired-end 100 bp reads. From the authors' description of their analysis: SOAPnuke was used for read processing, and reads with adapters, uncalled bases, a mean Phred below 15, or no exact constant-primer or identifier match were discarded. COPE v1.2.5 was used to merge high-quality paired reads. Clonotypes were defined as unique nucleotide sequences and were aligned to IMGT TRB V, D and J references using MiTCR v1.1. Analysis was restricted to V-J combinations with a frequency above 0.0001, which covered 99.2% of repertoires. A TCR clonal expansion and chaos score per V-J combination was defined as the ratio of F50 clonal expansion to chaos observed in the TCRdist matrix. Welch's t-statistics and random forest were used to reduce the features to 10 to 15 V-J combinations, which were then used as input to a naive Bayes classifier. The Morisita-Horn index was used to measure how similar the thyroid and blood repertoires were. The public reads were reanalyzed by TCRdb: fastp trimming at Q25, MiXCR alignment, in-frame beta chains only. A single entry per CDR3 protein holds the most common genes and DNA from its merged rows. The authors' filters were not applied to this entry. This sample lists hundreds of thousands of distinct CDR3 sequences; about 40% were detected once. Jointly, the top ten make up more than 2.5% of the sample.

Ophthalmopathy patients were characterized by moderately to severely active disease, a Clinical Activity Score of at least 3, a NOSPECS grade of at least 4, and a disease duration under 3 months. Patients with other autoimmune diseases, uncontrolled infections, pregnancy or lactation were excluded. Diagnosis relied on clinical symptoms, serum thyroxine, TRAb, thyroid ultrasound and orbital computed tomography. Using Ficoll-Paque density gradient centrifugation, PBMCs were isolated from 8.5 to 10 ml of fresh peripheral blood. Total RNA was extracted with Trizol reagent and quality-checked on an Agilent 2100 Bioanalyzer. Broader findings and caveats from the paper: Among expanded thyroid clonotypes with frequency above 0.001, most also showed up in blood, which suggests that blood repertoires may reflect the thyroid immune response. In cross-validation, the 13-signature model distinguished ophthalmopathy from stable hyperthyroidism with approximately 90% sensitivity and about 84% specificity, and in the test set the corresponding values were about 80% and 75%. No statistical method was used to set the sample size in advance, and the investigators knew which group each participant was assigned to. In validation, the model predicted ophthalmopathy progression with roughly 68% sensitivity and about 77% specificity; 12 predicted patients were CT-confirmed with GO in a median of roughly 6.8 months.

With regard to this clonotype: The antigen it binds to is not known. Per-base quality was not reported, and no clone a single base away is much larger than it.

The clonotype comes from an adult man with Graves' ophthalmopathy. What was sequenced was peripheral blood.

The CDR3 loop reads CASSLGTSGNTEAFF. The DNA sequence follows: TGCGCCAGCAGCCTGGGGACTAGCGGGAACACTGAAGCTTTCTTT. Rearrangement joined TRBV5-1 to TRBJ1-1; TRBD1 might be the D gene, on 5 matching bases. V is cut by 4 bases and J by 1 base, and the space between the germline ends is 14 bases. The CDR3 numbers 15 residues from cysteine through phenylalanine. Only the CDR3 portion is preserved as DNA: 45 bases, with reading frame beginning at the first base. The germline V gene specifies SGHRS as CDR1 and YFSETQ as CDR2.